The text below deals with one T cell receptor beta chain. The record originates from a study of blood T cell repertoires in COVID-19. The V gene end was trimmed by 8 bases and the J gene end by 2 bases; junction bases not matched to a gene: 5. The CDR3 is 15 residues long. Germline assignment: CDR1 LNHDA and CDR2 SQIVND (reference sequence). How the authors handled the data: Amplified reference gene primers provided the basis for estimating nucleated cell counts. Libraries were prepared by immunoSEQ multiplex PCR; TCRdb keeps only in-frame clonotypes and omits some of them. Clonal size and the V and J genes are those of that table, whereas D and trimming came from the DNA. The table shows about 350,000 clones, with around 88% occurring only once.

What was sequenced was peripheral blood. The chain employs TRBV19 and TRBJ2-3, with TRBD2 identical over 12 bases. The receptor was isolated from an older woman with COVID-19, enrolled during active disease. The CDR3 spells CASSRLAGVTDTQYF. Written as DNA, the CDR3 is TGTGCCAGTTCCCGACTAGCGGGGGTCACAGATACGCAGTATTTT.